A selection of T cell receptor beta chains follows, all from one sample in a study of beta chain features in type 1 diabetes. Repertoires were generated with immunoSEQ multiplex PCR, while TCRdb's copy carries only in-frame clones and drops some. The repertoire has 100,000 to 150,000 clones, less than 20% of them found once; the top ten carry under 2.5%. Input material: central memory CD4+ T cells from blood. The receptors derive from a man in his thirties or forties with type 1 diabetes. Each CDR3 is given with its conserved first and last residue. D genes are given only for firm matches. Expanded clones are given a class, and other clones once, few, many or no size at all.

few	TRBV6-5	.	TRBJ2-3	TGTGCCAGCGGCTCTACGGGTACGCAGTATTTT	CASGSTGTQYF
few	TRBV7-2	TRBD1	TRBJ2-7	TGTGCCAGCAGCTTGGCTCCGGGACAGGGGTACGAGCAGTACTTC	CASSLAPGQGYEQYF
.	TRBV19	.	TRBJ2-7	TGTGCCAGTAGGAAAGCGGACTCCTACGAGCAGTACTTC	CASRKADSYEQYF
few	TRBV7-8	TRBD2	TRBJ2-1	TGTGCCAGCAGCCCCGGGACTAGCATGTTAAATGAGCAGTTCTTC	CASSPGTSMLNEQFF
.	TRBV19	TRBD1	TRBJ2-1	TGTGCCAGTAGTGGACAGGGACTCTTAAGCTCCTACAATGAGCAGTTCTTC	CASSGQGLLSSYNEQFF
.	TRBV5-4	.	TRBJ2-3	TGTGCCAGCAGCGTCCGGGGCACAGATACGCAGTATTTT	CASSVRGTDTQYF
few	TRBV2	TRBD1	TRBJ2-1	TGTGCCAGCAGTATGGGACAGGACAATGAGCAGTTCTTC	CASSMGQDNEQFF
.	TRBV5-6	.	TRBJ2-1	TGTGCCAGCACCCATCCAGGTAAAACCAATGAGCAGTTCTTC	CASTHPGKTNEQFF
few	TRBV28	TRBD1	TRBJ2-7	TGTGCCAGCAGAATGTCTGGGGCAGGGGGCTACGAGCAGTACTTC	CASRMSGAGGYEQYF
.	TRBV6-5	.	TRBJ1-2	TGTGCCAGCAGTTACGACGCGCGGTCGTATGGCTACACCTTC	CASSYDARSYGYTF
few	TRBV5-8	TRBD2	TRBJ2-5	TGTGCCAGCAGCCCAGGGACTAGCGGGGCCCAAGAGACCCAGTACTTC	CASSPGTSGAQETQYF
.	TRBV5-1	.	TRBJ1-1	TGCGCCAGCAGCTCGACAGGTTTGGGAAACACTGAAGCTTTCTTT	CASSSTGLGNTEAFF
.	TRBV7-2	.	TRBJ2-5	TGTGCCAGCAGCCGCATGTGGGAGACCCAGTACTTC	CASSRMWETQYF
.	TRBV7-2	.	TRBJ2-5	TGTGCCAGCAGTGACTGGGCAGAAGAGACCCAGTACTTC	CASSDWAEETQYF
many	TRBV4-2	.	TRBJ1-2	TGTGCCAGCAGCCAAGAGACCGGCCAGGGAGGGATCGGCTACACCTTC	CASSQETGQGGIGYTF
few	TRBV5-8	.	TRBJ2-3	TGTGCCAGCAGCGTCAGCGCCGAGTATTTT	CASSVSAEYF
many	TRBV4-3	TRBD1	TRBJ1-2	TGCGCCAGCAGCCCCGGGACAGGGGGAAAGGATGGCTACACCTTC	CASSPGTGGKDGYTF
.	TRBV7-9	TRBD1	TRBJ2-5	TGTGCCAGCAGCTCGACCGGGGGCAGGGGGCTCGGAGAGACCCAGTACTTC	CASSSTGGRGLGETQYF
few	TRBV28	.	TRBJ2-7	TGTGCCAGCAGTTTGGCCGGGACCGGGGCATACGAGCAGTACTTC	CASSLAGTGAYEQYF
.	TRBV9	.	TRBJ2-7	TGTGCCAGCAGCGTAGACCCTGCAGGGATCTACGAGCAGTACTTC	CASSVDPAGIYEQYF
.	TRBV7-2	.	TRBJ1-5	TGTGCCAGCAGCTCCCAGTCGAATCAGCCCCAGCATTTT	CASSSQSNQPQHF
.	TRBV7-2	TRBD2	TRBJ2-3	TGTGCCAGCAGCCGAAGGGCTAGCGGGGGGGCCTCAGATACGCAGTATTTT	CASSRRASGGASDTQYF
.	TRBV7-6	.	TRBJ1-2	TGTGCCAGCAGAAAGGGGGTAGCTAACTATGGCTACACCTTC	CASRKGVANYGYTF
.	TRBV7-2	.	TRBJ2-3	TGTGCCAGCAGCCTCTGGACGGGCTCTAGCACAGATACGCAGTATTTT	CASSLWTGSSTDTQYF
few	TRBV5-6	.	TRBJ1-2	TGTGCCAGCAGCCTAGATAAACGGGGCTACACCTTC	CASSLDKRGYTF
.	TRBV7-9	.	TRBJ1-1	TGTGCCAGCAGCTTAGACCCTGAAGCTTTCTTT	CASSLDPEAFF
few	TRBV11-3	TRBD1	TRBJ2-1	TGTGCCAGCAGCTCCAGGACAGGGGCTATTGAGCAGTTCTTC	CASSSRTGAIEQFF
.	TRBV28	.	TRBJ1-6	TGTGCCACCTCGGGGGGAGGTGATTCACCCCTCCACTTT	CATSGGGDSPLHF
once	TRBV27	.	TRBJ1-6	TGTGCCAGCAGTTCACGATCGTCGTCACCCCTCCACTTT	CASSSRSSSPLHF
few	TRBV6-5	TRBD2	TRBJ2-7	TGTGCCAGCAGTTGGGGAGGGGCTAGCGGGGGAGGCGAGCAGTACTTC	CASSWGGASGGGEQYF
.	TRBV7-6	TRBD1	TRBJ1-6	TGTGCCAGCAGCTGGGGACAGGGTAATTCACCCCTCCACTTT	CASSWGQGNSPLHF
few	TRBV29-1	.	TRBJ1-1	TGCAGCGTTGAAGATATCAGGGGCCGCTTCGGTGAAGCTTTCTTT	CSVEDIRGRFGEAFF